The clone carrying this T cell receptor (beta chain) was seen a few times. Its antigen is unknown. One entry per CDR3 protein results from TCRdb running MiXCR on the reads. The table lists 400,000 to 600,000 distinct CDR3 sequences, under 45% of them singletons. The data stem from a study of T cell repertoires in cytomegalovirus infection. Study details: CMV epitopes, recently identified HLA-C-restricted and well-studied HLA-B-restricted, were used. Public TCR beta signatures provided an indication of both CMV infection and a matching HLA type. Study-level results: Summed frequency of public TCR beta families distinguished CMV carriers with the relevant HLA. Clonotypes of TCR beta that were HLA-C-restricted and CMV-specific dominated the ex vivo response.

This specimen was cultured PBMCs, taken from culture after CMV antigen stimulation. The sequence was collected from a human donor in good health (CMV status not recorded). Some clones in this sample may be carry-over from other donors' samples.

CDR3 protein: CASSLWGQGVYNEQFF. CDR3 DNA: TGTGCCAGCAGCCTATGGGGACAGGGGGTCTACAATGAGCAGTTCTTC. The V call is TRBV7-6, the J call TRBJ2-1; 11 positions match TRBD1. Germline assignment: CDR1 SGHVS and CDR2 FNYEAQ. V was pared by 5 bases and J by 3 bases, with 6 bases of the junction left unmatched. The CDR3 runs 16 residues.